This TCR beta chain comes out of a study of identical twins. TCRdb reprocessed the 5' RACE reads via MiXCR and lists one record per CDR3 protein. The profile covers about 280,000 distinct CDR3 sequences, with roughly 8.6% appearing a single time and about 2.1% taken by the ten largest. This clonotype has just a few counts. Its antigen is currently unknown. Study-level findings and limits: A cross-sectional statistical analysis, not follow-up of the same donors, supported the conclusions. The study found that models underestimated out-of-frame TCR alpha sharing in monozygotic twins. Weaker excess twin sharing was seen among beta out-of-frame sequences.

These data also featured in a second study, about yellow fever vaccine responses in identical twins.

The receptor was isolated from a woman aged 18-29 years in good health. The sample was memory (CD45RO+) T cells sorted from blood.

CDR3 nucleotide sequence: TGCGCCAGCAGCTGGGCGTCGGGCAGAATACCTGGGGTAGCCAAAAACATTCAGTACTTC. Residues: CASSWASGRIPGVAKNIQYF. V gene TRBV5-1 combines with J gene TRBJ2-4; D ambiguous. V lost 3 bases and J 0 bases, leaving 25 bases between the germline ends. Germline values: CDR1 SGHRS, CDR2 YFSETQ. This CDR3 has 20 amino acids.